This record looks at one TCR beta chain sequence and its context. As yet, its antigen is unknown. Profiled with immunoSEQ multiplex PCR; TCRdb holds only in-frame clones, not every one. The profile shows 1,500,000 or so clones, just under 99% of them singletons. Recent acute infections and vaccinations were absent in the healthy HIV-negative adult donors. This entry is derived from a study of shared clonotypes between healthy human individuals. Whole-study results and caveats: Limitation of the genetic and exposure-history diversity represented came from the few donors. Among non-shared clonotypes, generation probabilities were lower than among those shared by all four donors.

Sample: naive CD4+ T cells sorted from blood. Stated subset: CD45RA+ positively selected. The clonotype was recovered from a man younger than 40 in good health.

For the CDR3, the DNA is TGTGCCAGCAGTTCGAAGACAGGTGGCGGCTACACCTTC. Amino acid sequence: CASSSKTGGGYTF. The rearrangement links TRBV6-4 to TRBJ1-2; D possibly corresponds to TRBD1 (6 bases). This CDR3 contains 13 residues. The V gene lost 5 bases and the J gene lost 8 bases, with 15 bases spanning the gap. Looked up from germline, CDR1 is MRHNA and CDR2 is SNTAGT.